A selection of T cell receptor beta chains follows, all from one sample in a study of early T cells in non-severe SARS-CoV-2 infection. TCRdb redid the calling of the 5' RACE reads with MiXCR, one entry per CDR3 protein. The sample includes under 85,000 distinct CDR3 sequences, approximately 15% of them seen just once. The sequenced sample was whole blood, obtained at baseline. These receptors originate from an adult who was a healthcare worker with PCR-confirmed SARS-CoV-2 infection or an uninfected control (not recorded which). The CDR3 runs from the conserved cysteine through the conserved F or W. Each record gives: J gene, D gene, clone size, V gene, CDR3 protein, CDR3 DNA. D genes are given only for firm matches. Where a row states a size, it is once, few, many or the class of an expanded clone; other rows omit it.

TRBJ2-5 | TRBD2 | few | TRBV11-2 | CASSIGTSGSQETQYF | TGTGCCAGCAGCATCGGGACTAGCGGGAGCCAAGAGACCCAGTACTTC
TRBJ1-2 | . | . | TRBV28 | CASSSRGTGKSGYTF | TGTGCCAGCAGTTCGCGTGGGACGGGTAAAAGTGGCTACACCTTC
TRBJ1-1 | . | few | TRBV15 | CATSTPQGIREAFF | TGTGCCACCAGCACACCACAGGGAATTCGAGAAGCTTTCTTT
TRBJ2-7 | . | . | TRBV28 | CASRSGPRYEQYF | TGTGCCAGCCGCTCGGGACCGCGATACGAGCAGTACTTC
TRBJ1-2 | . | . | TRBV19 | CASSIQGSDYGYTF | TGTGCCAGTAGTATCCAGGGCTCTGACTATGGCTACACCTTC
TRBJ2-1 | . | . | TRBV27 | CASSFLPNNEQFF | TGTGCCAGCAGTTTTCTGCCCAACAATGAGCAGTTCTTC
TRBJ2-2 | TRBD1 | . | TRBV12-3/TRBV12-4 | CASSPQGTNTGELFF | TGTGCCAGCAGTCCACAGGGGACGAACACCGGGGAGCTGTTTTTT
TRBJ2-1 | . | . | TRBV20-1 | CSATGSPYNEQFF | TGCAGTGCTACCGGGAGTCCCTACAATGAGCAGTTCTTC
TRBJ2-2 | . | few | TRBV2 | CASSSTNTGELFF | TGTGCCAGCAGTTCGACGAACACCGGGGAGCTGTTTTTT
TRBJ1-5 | . | few | TRBV28 | CASSSPPGAEQPQHF | TGTGCCAGCAGTTCCCCCCCGGGGGCAGAACAGCCCCAGCATTTT
TRBJ2-3 | TRBD1 | . | TRBV20-1 | CSAQDRGRTDTQYF | TGCAGTGCCCAGGACAGGGGAAGGACAGATACGCAGTATTTT
TRBJ2-1 | TRBD2 | . | TRBV2 | CASSDRLAGIRNEQFF | TGTGCCAGCAGTGATAGACTAGCGGGAATACGGAATGAGCAGTTCTTC
TRBJ2-7 | . | many | TRBV28 | CASSLRTGFFF | TGTGCCAGCAGTTTGAGAACAGGGTTTTTCTTC
TRBJ2-2 | TRBD2 | . | TRBV27 | CASSSTSGRANTGELFF | TGTGCCAGCAGTTCGACTAGCGGGAGGGCGAACACCGGGGAGCTGTTTTTT
TRBJ2-2 | . | . | TRBV5-4 | CASSPSTRTGELFF | TGTGCCAGCAGCCCTTCCACTAGGACCGGGGAGCTGTTTTTT
TRBJ2-7 | TRBD1 | . | TRBV11-2 | CASSAGTGGLYEQYF | TGTGCCAGCAGCGCCGGGACAGGGGGCCTCTACGAGCAGTACTTC
TRBJ2-5 | . | . | TRBV7-7 | CASSLDSGDGETQYF | TGTGCCAGCAGCTTAGACTCCGGGGATGGAGAGACCCAGTACTTC
TRBJ2-3 | . | . | TRBV7-9 | CASSFGHKRASDTQYF | TGTGCCAGCAGCTTCGGACATAAGCGGGCGTCAGATACGCAGTATTTT
TRBJ2-5 | TRBD2 | . | TRBV20-1 | CSARGLAGGLETQYF | TGCAGTGCTAGGGGACTAGCGGGAGGGCTGGAGACCCAGTACTTC
TRBJ2-1 | . | . | TRBV5-1 | CASSLDRVSYNEQFF | TGCGCCAGCAGCTTGGACAGGGTGTCCTACAATGAGCAGTTCTTC
TRBJ2-1 | . | few | TRBV11-2 | CASSSPRTNNEQFF | TGTGCCAGCAGCTCTCCCAGGACAAACAATGAGCAGTTCTTC